These 13 T cell receptor beta chains originate from one sample sequenced in a study of blood T cells in healthy people across ages. Primers used in a second PCR of about 6 to 11 cycles were a sample-barcoded 5' primer and a J-beta primer mix. TCRdb re-called the 5' RACE reads through MiXCR, storing one row per CDR3 protein. There are about 1.6 million distinct CDR3 sequences in the sample; about 32% occur only once, and about 11% lies in the top ten. Material for sequencing was blood. The receptor set was obtained from a young woman in good health.

This clonotype came up many times. The rearrangement uses TRBV12-3 or TRBV12-4 and TRBJ2-3, with TRBD1 as a possible D gene (6 bases). Trimming took 4 bases from V and 2 from J, leaving 13 bases between them. The CDR3 has 15 amino acids. CDR3 coding DNA: TGTGCCAGCAGTTCGTCCATGGGGGCCACAGATACGCAGTATTTT. Translating it yields CASSSSMGATDTQYF.

This chain joins TRBV20-1 and TRBJ2-7; 8 bases are a match to TRBD2. The DNA end favors TRBJ2-5, so the J call may be wrong. The CDR3 is made up of 15 amino acids. Germline loops: CDR1 DFQATT, CDR2 SNEGSKA (reference sequence). CDR3: CSATLGRPGGETQYF. The CDR3 DNA sequence: TGCAGTGCTACCCTAGGACGGCCGGGGGGGGAGACCCAGTACTTC.

This clonotype has just a few counts. A junction boundary mismatches the germline segment, possibly from a read error. The rearrangement uses TRBV6-5 and TRBJ2-1, with D perhaps TRBD1 (6 bases). The CDR3 is made up of 15 amino acids. CDR1 and CDR2 (germline): MNHEY, SVGAGI. The CDR3 DNA is TGTGCCTGCAGACAGGCGATGAGCTCCTACAATGAGCAGTTCTTC. As protein: CACRQAMSSYNEQFF.

The count of this clonotype is one. The chain joins TRBV5-1 to TRBJ2-1; TRBD2 aligns across 10 bases. The CDR3 has 17 residues. V shed 3 bases, J shed 9 bases, and the junction held 15 bases outside the gene matches. Germline V gene sequence: CDR1 SGHRS, CDR2 YFSETQ. The CDR3 is CASSSGALAGAASEQFF. CDR3 DNA sequence: TGCGCCAGCAGCTCGGGAGCCCTAGCGGGAGCTGCCAGTGAGCAGTTCTTC.

This clonotype was seen repeatedly, ten times or more. This chain uses TRBV29-1 with TRBJ2-3, with D unclear. Germline V lookup: CDR1 SQVTM, CDR2 ANQGSEA. The CDR3 spans 14 residues. The V gene lost 4 bases and the J gene lost 2 bases, with 13 bases spanning the gap. The CDR3 sequence: CSVAENRDTDTQYF. The CDR3, as DNA: TGCAGCGTTGCAGAAAACCGCGACACAGATACGCAGTATTTT.

This clonotype showed up just a few times. The chain combines TRBV5-1 with TRBJ1-1; D is undetermined. This CDR3 region has 15 residues. V was pared by 0 bases and J by 1 base, with 10 bases between. Germline V gene lookup returns CDR1 SGHRS and CDR2 YFSETQ. This CDR3 is CASSLAGLTNTEAFF. The CDR3, as DNA: TGCGCCAGCAGCTTGGCAGGACTGACGAACACTGAAGCTTTCTTT.

The rearrangement uses TRBV11-2 and TRBJ1-1; no firm D call. V was clipped by 3 bases and J by 3 bases, with 14 bases between them. CDR3 length: 15 residues. Germline CDR1 SGHAT, CDR2 FQNNGV. The CDR3 protein is CASSLAVTRYTEAFF. The CDR3 DNA sequence: TGTGCCAGCAGCTTGGCAGTAACAAGGTACACTGAAGCTTTCTTT.

V gene TRBV18 combines with J gene TRBJ2-3, with D hard to call. CDR3 length: 16 residues. Between the trimmed V and J ends, which lost 3 bases and 2 bases, there was a span of 15 bases. Germline V gene sequence: CDR1 KGHSH, CDR2 LQKENI. CDR3 sequence: CASSPPDRTFTDTQYF. As DNA, the CDR3 is TGTGCCAGCTCACCCCCGGATCGGACCTTCACAGATACGCAGTATTTT.

The chain carries TRBV4-1 and TRBJ1-2; 8 bases fit TRBD1. The germline gives CDR1 MGHRA, CDR2 YSYEKL. V trimming: 4 bases; J trimming: 4 bases; junction bases outside the gene matches: 8. The CDR3 sequence is 15 residues long. The CDR3 sequence is CASSPGTGEVYGYTF. Here the CDR3 DNA reads TGCGCCAGCAGCCCCGGGACAGGCGAAGTCTATGGCTACACCTTC.

This clonotype has ten or more counts. The V gene is TRBV3-1, the J gene TRBJ2-7; 9 positions match TRBD2. V lost 1 base and J lost 4; bases outside the gene matches: 5. CDR1 is LGHDT, CDR2 YNNKEL, per germline (reference sequence). This CDR3 is built from 15 residues. CDR3 sequence reads: CASSQVASGRYEQYF. CDR3 in DNA: TGTGCCAGCAGCCAAGTGGCGAGCGGGAGGTACGAGCAGTACTTC.

This clonotype turned up a few times. The chain has TRBV7-3 and TRBJ1-2; 9 bases match TRBD1. The ends lost 2 bases at V and 7 bases at J; junction bases unmatched: 11. The CDR3 spans 16 residues. Germline CDR1 is SGHTA and CDR2 is FQGTGA. CDR3 in amino acids: CASSLLPGQGVSGYTF. DNA of the CDR3: TGTGCCAGCAGCTTACTGCCGGGACAGGGAGTCTCTGGCTACACCTTC.

This clonotype turned up a few times. The chain employs TRBV6-1 and TRBJ2-1; D may be TRBD1 or TRBD2 (5 bases each). The V end was cut by 5 bases, the J end by 0 bases, with 17 bases between. The CDR3 is 17 residues long. Germline loops: CDR1 MNHNS, CDR2 SASEGT. The CDR3 nucleotides are TGTGCCAGCAGTCTCGGGACCAAGCTTAGCTCCTACAATGAGCAGTTCTTC. This sequence encodes CASSLGTKLSSYNEQFF.

This clonotype has ten or more counts. This chain uses TRBV20-1 with TRBJ2-7, with a weak D call TRBD1 (6 bases). The CDR3 is made up of 15 amino acids. Germline-derived CDR1 and CDR2 are DFQATT and SNEGSKA (reference sequence). The V end lost 7 bases, the J end lost 2 bases, and 21 bases lay between the germline ends. CDR3 DNA sequence: TGCAGTGTAACCAACAGGGCCACCTCGACCTACGAGCAGTACTTC. Protein product: CSVTNRATSTYEQYF.